This T cell receptor (beta chain) comes out of a study of prognosis after radiotherapy for stage I lung cancer. This clonotype appeared many times. The antigen is not known. Whole-study results and caveats: Among expanded TCR clones, tumor specificity was not determined. Gene usage, both TRBV and TRBJ, reportedly differed between patients with metastases and patients without them.

Two-round multiplex PCR amplified TCR beta CDR3 from genomic DNA. The use of primers specific to each TRBV and TRBJ gene characterized first-round PCR. TCRdb fed the multiplex PCR reads into MiXCR, producing one record per CDR3 protein. The table has roughly 25,000 distinct CDR3 sequences, 25% to 30% seen once. The germline V gene encodes CDR1 SGHAT and CDR2 FQNNGV. V shed 1 base and J shed 4 bases, with 8 bases lying between them. The CDR3 has 15 residues. The input for sequencing was PBMCs, taken before or after stereotactic body radiation therapy (not recorded which). The source of this sequence is a donor over 45 with non-small cell lung cancer. The V and J genes are TRBV11-2 and TRBJ1-6; D is perhaps TRBD1 (5 bases). CDR3 protein: CASSLAQVYNSPLHF. CDR3 nucleotides: TGTGCCAGCAGCTTAGCACAGGTGTATAATTCACCCCTCCACTTT.